Sequencing of this TCR beta chain was carried out in a study of T-cell reconstitution after alpha-beta-depleted transplantation in children. This clonotype was seen many times. Molecular barcoding with unique molecular identifiers was used for the TCRbeta library. TCRdb passed the PCR reads through MiXCR, listing each CDR3 protein once. Here the sample spans about 600,000 distinct CDR3 sequences, 10% being singletons. The CDR3 length is 13 residues. Germline V CDR1 and CDR2: ENHRY, SYGVKD. The ends were cut back, 5 bases at V and 6 bases at J, with 12 bases in the middle. The origin of this receptor is a human donor who donated a stem cell graft to a child with acute myeloid leukemia. This chain uses TRBV10-3 with TRBJ2-3; D uncertain. This sample comprised PBMCs from the stem cell graft donor, obtained from the stem cell graft. CDR3 sequence: CAISKGAMDTQYF. CDR3 nucleotides: TGTGCCATCAGTAAGGGCGCCATGGATACGCAGTATTTT.